This T cell receptor (beta chain) originates from a study of siplizumab effects on memory and regulatory T cells. General study results and limits: Proliferating siplizumab-cultured Tregs lacked confirmed suppressive function. It was not possible to assign a naive or memory phenotype to roughly 80-96% of proliferating CD4+ or CD8+ clones. Naive T cells seemed more diverse than memory cells and seemed major alloresponse contributors.

Note on this clone: Its antigen is as yet unknown.

Profiled with immunoSEQ multiplex PCR; TCRdb holds only in-frame clones, not every one. Among some 63,000 clones listed, about 96% were seen once. This CDR3 comprises 15 residues. Germline values: CDR1 MNHEY, CDR2 SVGAGI. The ends were cut back, 6 bases at V and 5 bases at J, with 19 bases in the middle. The origin of this receptor is a human donor in good health. The chain joins TRBV6-5 to TRBJ2-5; possibly TRBD2 for D (6 bases). The sequenced material came from naive CD8+ T cells sorted from blood. CDR3 DNA sequence: TGTGCCAGCAGGCCCCCCGCCGCGGGGTCGGAGACCCAGTACTTC. It is translated as CASRPPAAGSETQYF.